The present T cell receptor (beta chain) was sequenced within a study of T-cell reconstitution after alpha-beta-depleted transplantation in children. A TCRbeta library incorporating unique molecular identifiers was prepared. Each CDR3 protein gets one entry after TCRdb re-called the PCR reads with MiXCR. Of about 640,000 distinct CDR3 sequences in the sample, approximately 17% are singletons; the top ten hold approximately 1.1%. The table lists this clonotype with a few counts. The junction and the germline gene differ at one end; a read error may be behind it. The clonotype originates from a human donor who donated a stem cell graft to a child with acute myeloid leukemia. Material: PBMCs from the stem cell graft donor, obtained from the stem cell graft.

The CDR3, as DNA: TGTGCCAGCAGCCCTACACCGGGACAGGGGGCTGGGTTGGATTTT. Translation gives CASSPTPGQGAGLDF. The chain recombines TRBV5-6 with TRBJ1-5; the match to TRBD1 covers 12 bases. Germline V CDR1 and CDR2: SGHDT, YYEEEE. The CDR3 has 15 residues.